This TCR beta chain was captured by sequencing in a study of spatial heterogeneity in lung cancer. TCRdb reprocessed the 5' RACE reads via MiXCR and lists one record per CDR3 protein. The sample lists about 35,000 distinct CDR3 sequences, around 3.1% occurring once. Time point meaning: sample taken at primary tumor resection. Samples were donated by 72 untreated early-stage non-small cell lung cancer patients. This CDR3 region has 13 residues. The V gene's germline CDR1 is SGHTA and CDR2 FQGNSA. Between the trimmed V and J ends, which lost 8 bases and 1 base, there was a span of 11 bases. The sequence was collected from a male donor with early-stage non-small cell lung cancer. The material sequenced was normal lung tissue next to the tumor, taken at surgery. The V and J genes are TRBV7-2 and TRBJ1-2; weak D call: TRBD1 (5 bases). The DNA for the CDR3 is TGTGCCAGCCGAACGGGGGTTAACTATGGCTACACCTTC. Translation gives CASRTGVNYGYTF.